The 9 T cell receptor beta chains given below trace back to one sample, sequenced in a study of blood T cell repertoires in COVID-19 (TCRdb year 2020). The library was produced with the immunoSEQ multiplex PCR assay. This immuneACCESS table, as held by TCRdb, lists in-frame sequences with V and J called but not all clones. Of the missing ones, under half trace to an unresolved V gene in checked studies; the others have no known cause. The sample includes hundreds of thousands of clones, with 80% observed a single time. The top ten clonotypes cover approximately 4.6% of the sample. Sequenced input: PBMCs or T cells enriched from blood (not recorded which). Receptor source: a young man with acute COVID-19.

This clone was picked up a small number of times. This rearrangement joins TRBV3-1 (or the pseudogene TRBV3-2) to TRBJ1-2; D remains ambiguous. The V end was cut by 0 bases, the J end by 4 bases, with 3 bases between. The CDR3 covers 12 residues. Per germline, CDR1 LGHDT and CDR2 YNNKEL (reference sequence). CDR3 region: CASSQDLYGYTF. For the CDR3, the DNA is TGTGCCAGCAGCCAAGATCTCTATGGCTACACCTTC.

The V and J genes are TRBV6-5 and TRBJ1-6, with TRBD1 matching 9 bases. Germline V gives CDR1 MNHEY, CDR2 SVGAGI. Trimming at V came to 8 bases and at J to 4 bases, leaving 6 bases not matched to a gene. The CDR3 has 15 residues. The CDR3: CASGGQGGYNSPLHF. CDR3 nucleotide sequence: TGTGCCAGCGGGGGACAGGGCGGTTATAATTCACCCCTCCACTTT.

The chain carries TRBV27 and TRBJ1-3, with 9 nucleotides matching TRBD1. The CDR3 consists of 13 residues. V lost 7 bases to trimming and J lost 6 bases; unmatched junction nucleotides: 4. The V gene's germline CDR1 is MNHEY and CDR2 SMNVEV (reference sequence). The CDR3 protein is CASMGQGENTIYF. CDR3 nucleotide sequence: TGTGCCAGCATGGGACAGGGAGAAAACACCATATATTTT.

CDR3 bases: TGTGCCAGCAGTGGGGAGGGACAGGGGATCTACTATGGCTACACCTTC. Protein: CASSGEGQGIYYGYTF. V usage is TRBV27 and J usage is TRBJ1-2, with 10 bases that match TRBD1. The CDR3 runs 16 residues. Germline assignment: CDR1 MNHEY and CDR2 SMNVEV (reference sequence). V was clipped by 5 bases and J by 3 bases; unmatched bases: 9.

The chain recombines TRBV5-1 with TRBJ1-2; D is perhaps TRBD1 (6 bases). From germline, CDR1 is SGHRS and CDR2 YFSETQ. V was cut by 1 base and J by 7 bases, with 11 bases left in between. CDR3 length: 13 amino acids. DNA for the CDR3: TGCGCCAGCAGCTTGAAATCAGGGGCTGGCTACACCTTC. Translated, it gives CASSLKSGAGYTF.

The DNA for the CDR3 is TGCGCCAGCAGCTACAGGACTAGCGGGGCGTCCAGTGAGCAGTTCTTC. Amino acid sequence: CASSYRTSGASSEQFF. V usage is TRBV5-1 and J usage is TRBJ2-1, with 12 positions matching TRBD2. The germline V gene has CDR1 SGHRS and CDR2 YFSETQ. Unmatched junction bases numbered 10, after V lost 3 bases and J lost 9 bases. The CDR3 covers 16 residues. Full variable domain (rest looked up from reference TRBV5-1 and TRBJ2-1): KAGVTQTPRYLIKTRGQQVTLSCSPISGHRSVSWYQQTPGQGLQFLFEYFSETQRNKGNFPGRFSGRQFSNSRSEMNVSTLELGDSALYLCASSYRTSGASSEQFFGPGTRLTVL.

The genes are TRBV5-1 and TRBJ1-6, with TRBD1 matching 7 bases. The V gene end was trimmed by 4 bases and the J gene end by 9 bases; junction bases not matched to a gene: 4. CDR3 length: 13 residues. Germline assignment: CDR1 SGHRS and CDR2 YFSETQ. As DNA, the CDR3 is TGCGCCAGCAGCGCCCAGGGGGGTTCACCCCTCCACTTT. It encodes CASSAQGGSPLHF.

The CDR3 is CSASSRDRVGGNTIYF. The CDR3 DNA follows: TGCAGTGCTAGTAGTCGGGACAGGGTGGGCGGAAACACCATATATTTT. The V call is TRBV20-1, the J call TRBJ1-3, with TRBD1 matching over 9 bases. CDR3 length: 16 residues. Germline V gene sequence: CDR1 DFQATT, CDR2 SNEGSKA (reference sequence). Trimming cost V 3 bases and J 4 bases; bases outside gene matches: 10.

The V gene is TRBV10-1, the J gene TRBJ2-3, with 8 bases matching TRBD2. With V trimmed by 0 bases and J by 11 bases, 4 bases remained unmatched. This CDR3 comprises 13 residues. The V gene's germline CDR1 is WNHNN and CDR2 SYGVQD (reference sequence). CDR3 protein: CASSESSLAVQYF. The CDR3 coding sequence is TGCGCCAGCAGTGAGTCGTCACTAGCGGTGCAGTATTTT.